These T cell receptor beta chains were read from a single sample in a study of control samples from healthy donors and cancer patients. TCRdb's copy holds only in-frame clones and misses some; the assay was immunoSEQ multiplex PCR. The sample lists tens of thousands of clones, 95% to 96% occurring once. What was sequenced was blood. All receptors derive from a woman aged 30 to 39 in good health. The CDR3 runs from the conserved cysteine through the conserved F or W. The D gene is left open where the match is weak. Clone size is not always given. Where it is, it says once, few, many or a class for expanded clones.

TRBV5-1	NA	TRBJ1-2	TRBD1	TGCGCCAGCAGTCATGGACAGGCCTATGGCTACACCTTC	CASSHGQAYGYTF
TRBV27	NA	TRBJ2-1	NA	TGTGCCACATCGACTAGAGGCAATGAGCAGTTCTTC	CATSTRGNEQFF
TRBV11-2	NA	TRBJ2-6	NA	TGTGCCACAAGTTACAGGGACGCTGGGGCCAACGTCCTGACTTTC	CATSYRDAGANVLTF
TRBV28	NA	TRBJ1-2	TRBD1	TGTGCCAGCAGTTTAGTCTCGACAGGGACCACATCGGTTGACGGCTACACCTTC	CASSLVSTGTTSVDGYTF
TRBV7-9	NA	TRBJ1-5	TRBD1	TGTGCCAGCAGCCTGGGACAGGGGCCCGATCAGCCCCAGCATTTT	CASSLGQGPDQPQHF
TRBV5-6	NA	TRBJ2-2	NA	TGTGCCAGCAGCTTGGGGAACACCGGGGAGCTGTTTTTT	CASSLGNTGELFF
TRBV5-1	NA	TRBJ2-2	NA	TGCGCCAGCAGCTTGGGTGGGAGAAGTGCCGGGGAGCTGTTTTTT	CASSLGGRSAGELFF
TRBV9	NA	TRBJ2-5	NA	TGTGCCAGCAGCGCACAGGACAGCCAAGAGACCCAGTACTTC	CASSAQDSQETQYF
TRBV18	NA	TRBJ2-3	NA	TGTGCCAGCTCACCAGATTTCGGACGGAGCACAGATACGCAGTATTTT	CASSPDFGRSTDTQYF
TRBV20-1	NA	TRBJ2-1	NA	TGCAGTGCTACCCCTATGTATGAGCAGTTCTTC	CSATPMYEQFF
TRBV18	NA	TRBJ2-1	TRBD2	TGTGCCAGCTCACCAGGGACTAGCGGATACAATGAGCAGTTCTTC	CASSPGTSGYNEQFF
TRBV27	once	TRBJ1-1	NA	TGTGCCAGCACTCCCCGGGGGGATGAGGAGCCTGAAGCTTTCTTT	CASTPRGDEEPEAFF
TRBV28	NA	TRBJ2-2	NA	TGTGCCAGCAGTTTACTTGGGGCACCGAACACCGGGGAGCTGTTTTTT	CASSLLGAPNTGELFF
TRBV5-4	NA	TRBJ1-1	NA	TGTGCCAGCAGCTTGTTTGGCTCGACAGCCGAAGCTTTCTTT	CASSLFGSTAEAFF
TRBV18	NA	TRBJ2-1	NA	TGTGCCAGCTCATCCCTCCAGAGGTTCTACAATGAGCAGTTCTTC	CASSSLQRFYNEQFF
TRBV5-1	NA	TRBJ2-4	TRBD1	TGCGCCAGCAGCTGGAATAATCGGGACAGAAAAGGGAGAAACATTCAGTACTTC	CASSWNNRDRKGRNIQYF
TRBV2	NA	TRBJ2-3	NA	TGTGCCAGCAGTGAACCGCAGGGAAACACAGATACGCAGTATTTT	CASSEPQGNTDTQYF
TRBV6-1	NA	TRBJ1-5	NA	TGTGCCAGCAGTGATTGGTCGGGTCAGCCCCAGCATTTT	CASSDWSGQPQHF
TRBV19	NA	TRBJ2-3	TRBD1	TGTGCCAGCGCCCGGGACAGGGGTGCAGATACGCAGTATTTT	CASARDRGADTQYF
TRBV2	NA	TRBJ2-5	TRBD1	TGTGCCAGCAGGACGGGACAGGTACAAGAGACCCAGTACTTC	CASRTGQVQETQYF
TRBV9	NA	TRBJ2-1	TRBD2	TGTGCCAGCAGCACCTCGGGGGGAGGGCCCGGCAATGAGCAGTTCTTC	CASSTSGGGPGNEQFF
TRBV4-1	NA	TRBJ2-5	NA	TGCGCCAGCAGCCAACCAGAGGAGGAGACCCAGTACTTC	CASSQPEEETQYF
TRBV27	NA	TRBJ1-5	TRBD1	TGTGCCAGCAGTTCCGGACAGGGGATGATGCCCCAGCATTTT	CASSSGQGMMPQHF
TRBV14	NA	TRBJ1-2	NA	TGTGCCAGCAGCCAACAGGGGAACTATGGCTACACCTTC	CASSQQGNYGYTF
TRBV19	once	TRBJ2-1	TRBD2	TGTGCCAGTAGTCTTACGGCGGGAGTTTTGGATGAGCAGTTCTTC	CASSLTAGVLDEQFF
TRBV4-1	NA	TRBJ2-7	TRBD1	TGCGCCAGCAGCCACGGACAGGGGGCACGGGACGAGCAGTACTTC	CASSHGQGARDEQYF
TRBV5-1	NA	TRBJ1-1	NA	TGCGCCAGCAGCTACACAGAGAACACTGAAGCTTTCTTT	CASSYTENTEAFF
TRBV6-5	NA	TRBJ1-1	NA	TGTGCCAGCAGTTACGTGTCGAACACTGAAGCTTTCTTT	CASSYVSNTEAFF
TRBV24-1	once	TRBJ2-3	NA	TGTGCCACCAGTGCCAATCTAGATACGCAGTATTTT	CATSANLDTQYF
TRBV5-6	NA	TRBJ1-1	TRBD1	TGTGCCAGCAGCTCGGGACAGGGGGCATACACTGAAGCTTTCTTT	CASSSGQGAYTEAFF
TRBV28	NA	TRBJ1-1	NA	TGTGCCAGCACCTCCTGGCGGAACACTGAAGCTTTCTTT	CASTSWRNTEAFF
TRBV15	NA	TRBJ2-7	NA	TGTGCCACCAGCAGAGATAGGGCGGTTTCCTACGAGCAGTACTTC	CATSRDRAVSYEQYF
TRBV30	NA	TRBJ2-7	NA	TGTGCCTGGAGTGCGGCCTCCTACGAGCAGTACTTC	CAWSAASYEQYF
TRBV29-1	NA	TRBJ1-4	NA	TGCAGCGTTAGATACAGGGCCGTCGAAAAACTGTTTTTT	CSVRYRAVEKLFF